This T cell receptor (beta chain) stems from a study of CD8 T cells in Susac syndrome. This CDR3 spans 13 amino acids. Germline V CDR1 and CDR2: SGHVS, FQNEAQ. V was shortened by 5 bases and J by 4 bases, with 11 bases between the two germline ends. Random hexamers served to reverse transcribe roughly 0.5 to 1 ug RNA. Across 54 Vbeta and 13 Jbeta, TCR beta CDR3 was amplified with immunoSEQ multiplex PCR. Each CDR3 protein gets one entry after TCRdb re-called the immunoSEQ multiplex PCR reads with MiXCR. The top ten hold about 0.17% of the sample, which has fewer than 350,000 distinct CDR3 sequences, roughly 90% seen once. Sequencing of TCR beta was performed on blood CD8+ and CD4+ T cells. The multiple sclerosis controls were treatment-naive patients affected by stable or active relapsing-remitting disease.

This sequence joins TRBV7-8 and TRBJ1-2; D remains unclear. Input material: CD8+ T cells from PBMCs. The TCR comes from a human donor with multiple sclerosis. The CDR3 bases are TGTGCCAGCAGCCCTCGGACCGGCTATGGCTACACCTTC. Protein product: CASSPRTGYGYTF. The full variable domain, its missing parts supplied by reference TRBV7-8 and TRBJ1-2, is GAGVSQSPRYKVAKRGQDVALRCDPISGHVSLFWYQQALGQGPEFLTYFQNEAQLDKSGLPSDRFFAERPEGSVSTLKIQRTQQEDSAVYLCASSPRTGYGYTFGSGTRLTVV.